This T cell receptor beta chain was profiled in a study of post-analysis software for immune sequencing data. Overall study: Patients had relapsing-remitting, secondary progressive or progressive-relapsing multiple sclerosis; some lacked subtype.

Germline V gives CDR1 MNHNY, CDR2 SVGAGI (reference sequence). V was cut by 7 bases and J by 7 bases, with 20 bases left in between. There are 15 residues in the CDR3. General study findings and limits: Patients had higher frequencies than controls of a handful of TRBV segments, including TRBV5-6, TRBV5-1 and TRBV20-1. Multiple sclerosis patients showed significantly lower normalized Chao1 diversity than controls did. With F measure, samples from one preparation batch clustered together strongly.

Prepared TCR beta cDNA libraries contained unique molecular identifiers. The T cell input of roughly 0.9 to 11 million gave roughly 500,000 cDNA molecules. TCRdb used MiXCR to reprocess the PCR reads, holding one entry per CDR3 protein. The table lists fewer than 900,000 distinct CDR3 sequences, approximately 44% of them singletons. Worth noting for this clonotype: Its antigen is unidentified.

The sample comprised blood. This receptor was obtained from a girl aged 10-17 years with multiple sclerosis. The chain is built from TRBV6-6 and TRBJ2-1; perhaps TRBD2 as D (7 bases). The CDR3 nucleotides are TGTGCCAGCAATGGAGGGAGGGGGTGGACTAATGAGCAGTTCTTC. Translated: CASNGGRGWTNEQFF.